This T cell receptor (beta chain) was sequenced for a study of cytomegalovirus exposure and HLA in healthy donors. Study background: From HLA-typed donors, an early data release held some 80 million unique TCRs.

The PCR ran on 60 Vbeta and 13 Jbeta primers. The repertoire was sequenced with immunoSEQ multiplex PCR; TCRdb's copy has only in-frame clones and lacks some. The sample has about 89,000 clones, around 84% seen once; the top ten hold 7.4%. Study-wide results and limits: The sole available immune exposure information was CMV serostatus. Some public TCRs appeared in many individuals, while most sequences were rare.

To note about this clone: The antigen is undetermined.

The CDR3 contains 14 residues. V was cut by 6 bases and J by 1 base, with 12 bases left in between. The germline V gene has CDR1 MDHEN and CDR2 SYDVKM. The chain carries TRBV28 and TRBJ1-1, with D perhaps TRBD1 (6 bases). Sequenced input: PBMCs. This clonotype was obtained from a man in his forties or fifties in good health and CMV-seropositive. The CDR3 DNA sequence: TGTGCCAGCAGGACGGACAGCCCGAACACTGAAGCTTTCTTT. Protein sequence: CASRTDSPNTEAFF. The entire variable domain, with the rest obtained from reference TRBV28 and TRBJ1-1, is as follows: DVKVTQSSRYLVKRTGEKVFLECVQDMDHENMFWYRQDPGLGLRLIYFSYDVKMKEKGDIPEGYSVSREKKERFSLILESASTNQTSMYLCASRTDSPNTEAFFGQGTRLTVV.